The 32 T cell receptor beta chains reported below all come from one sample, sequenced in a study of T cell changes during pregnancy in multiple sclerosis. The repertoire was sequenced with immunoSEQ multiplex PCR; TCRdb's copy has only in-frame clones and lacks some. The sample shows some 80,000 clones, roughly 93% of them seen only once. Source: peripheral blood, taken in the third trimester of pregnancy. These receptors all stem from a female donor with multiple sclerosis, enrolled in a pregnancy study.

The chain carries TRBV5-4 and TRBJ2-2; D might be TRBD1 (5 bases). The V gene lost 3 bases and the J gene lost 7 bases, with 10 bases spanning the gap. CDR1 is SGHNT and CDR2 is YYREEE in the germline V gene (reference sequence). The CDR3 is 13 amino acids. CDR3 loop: CASSYRTGGELFF. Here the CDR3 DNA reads TGTGCCAGCAGCTACAGGACGGGCGGGGAGCTGTTTTTT.

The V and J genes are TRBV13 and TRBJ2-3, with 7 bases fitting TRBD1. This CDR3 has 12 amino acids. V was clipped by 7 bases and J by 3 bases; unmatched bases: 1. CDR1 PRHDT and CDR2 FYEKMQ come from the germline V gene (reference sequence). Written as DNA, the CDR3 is TGTGCCAGCAACAGGGGAACAGATACGCAGTATTTT. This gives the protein CASNRGTDTQYF.

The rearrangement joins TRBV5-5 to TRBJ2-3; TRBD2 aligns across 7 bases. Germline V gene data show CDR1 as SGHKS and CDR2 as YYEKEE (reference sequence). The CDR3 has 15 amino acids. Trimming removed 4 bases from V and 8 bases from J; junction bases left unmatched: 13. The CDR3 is CASSQLGLGAGTQYF. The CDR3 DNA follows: TGTGCCAGCAGCCAACTCGGACTAGGCGCGGGTACGCAGTATTTT.

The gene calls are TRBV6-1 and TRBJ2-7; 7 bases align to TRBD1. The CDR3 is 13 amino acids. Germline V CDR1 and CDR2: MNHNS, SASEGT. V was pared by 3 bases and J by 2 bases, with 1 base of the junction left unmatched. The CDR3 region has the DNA TGTGCCAGCAGTGAGGGGACAGCCTACGAGCAGTACTTC. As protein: CASSEGTAYEQYF.

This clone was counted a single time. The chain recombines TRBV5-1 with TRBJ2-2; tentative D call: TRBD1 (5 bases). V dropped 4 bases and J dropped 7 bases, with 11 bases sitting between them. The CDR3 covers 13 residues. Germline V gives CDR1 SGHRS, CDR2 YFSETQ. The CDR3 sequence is CASSIDSDGELFF. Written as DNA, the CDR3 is TGCGCCAGCAGCATCGACAGTGACGGGGAGCTGTTTTTT.

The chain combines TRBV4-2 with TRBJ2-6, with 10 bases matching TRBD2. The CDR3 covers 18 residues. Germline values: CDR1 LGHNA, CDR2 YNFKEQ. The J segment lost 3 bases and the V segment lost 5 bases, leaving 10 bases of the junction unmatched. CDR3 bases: TGTGCCAGCAGCATCGGGGGCCTAGCGGGGGTTGGGGCCAACGTCCTGACTTTC. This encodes CASSIGGLAGVGANVLTF.

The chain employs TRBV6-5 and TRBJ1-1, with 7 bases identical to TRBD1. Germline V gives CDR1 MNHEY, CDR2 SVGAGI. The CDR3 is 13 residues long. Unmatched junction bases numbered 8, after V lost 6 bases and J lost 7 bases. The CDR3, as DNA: TGTGCCAGCAGCCCGGGACAGTACTATGAAGCTTTCTTT. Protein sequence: CASSPGQYYEAFF.

CDR3 region: CASSFYGTGDMNTEAFF. As DNA, the CDR3 is TGTGCCAGCAGTTTCTACGGGACAGGGGACATGAACACTGAAGCTTTCTTT. The chain carries TRBV7-2 and TRBJ1-1; 10 positions agree with TRBD1. Germline-derived CDR1 and CDR2 are SGHTA and FQGNSA. This CDR3 contains 17 residues. With V trimmed by 6 bases and J by 0 bases, 10 bases remained unmatched.

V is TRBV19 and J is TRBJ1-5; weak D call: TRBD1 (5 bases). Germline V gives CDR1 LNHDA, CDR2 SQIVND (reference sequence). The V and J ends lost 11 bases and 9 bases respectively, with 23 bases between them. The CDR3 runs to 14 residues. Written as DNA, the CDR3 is TGTGCCTGTCAGATAGGGACTGGGTCTTGGCCCCAGCATTTT. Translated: CACQIGTGSWPQHF.

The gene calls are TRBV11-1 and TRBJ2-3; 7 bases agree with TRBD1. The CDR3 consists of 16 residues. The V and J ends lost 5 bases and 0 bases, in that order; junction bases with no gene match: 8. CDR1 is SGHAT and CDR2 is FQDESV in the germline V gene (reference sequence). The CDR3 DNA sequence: TGTGCCAGCAGCATTGGACAGGCGATTAGCACAGATACGCAGTATTTT. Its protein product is CASSIGQAISTDTQYF.

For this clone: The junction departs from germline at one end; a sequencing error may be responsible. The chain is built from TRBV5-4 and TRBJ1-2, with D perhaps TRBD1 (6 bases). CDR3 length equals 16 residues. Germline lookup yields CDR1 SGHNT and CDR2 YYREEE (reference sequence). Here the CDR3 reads CASSLGATTGPYAYTF. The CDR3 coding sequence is TGTGCCAGCAGCTTGGGCGCGACGACAGGCCCCTATGCCTACACCTTC.

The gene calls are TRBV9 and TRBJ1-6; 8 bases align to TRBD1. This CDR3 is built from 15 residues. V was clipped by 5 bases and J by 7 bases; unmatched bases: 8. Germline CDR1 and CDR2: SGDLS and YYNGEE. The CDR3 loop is CASRATGTGNSPLHF. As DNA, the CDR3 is TGTGCCAGCAGAGCTACCGGGACAGGCAATTCACCCCTCCACTTT.

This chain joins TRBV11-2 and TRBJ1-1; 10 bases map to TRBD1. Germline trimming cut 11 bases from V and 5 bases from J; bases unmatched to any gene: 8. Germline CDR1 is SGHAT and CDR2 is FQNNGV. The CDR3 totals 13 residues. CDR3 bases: TGTGCCGAGGGACAGGGGCTCGGGACTGAAGCTTTCTTT. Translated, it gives CAEGQGLGTEAFF.

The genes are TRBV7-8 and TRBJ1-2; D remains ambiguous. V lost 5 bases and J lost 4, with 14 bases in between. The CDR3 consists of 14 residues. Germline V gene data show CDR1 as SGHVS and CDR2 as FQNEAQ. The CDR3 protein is CASSMTPLAYGYTF. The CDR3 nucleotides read TGTGCCAGCAGCATGACACCACTGGCCTATGGCTACACCTTC.

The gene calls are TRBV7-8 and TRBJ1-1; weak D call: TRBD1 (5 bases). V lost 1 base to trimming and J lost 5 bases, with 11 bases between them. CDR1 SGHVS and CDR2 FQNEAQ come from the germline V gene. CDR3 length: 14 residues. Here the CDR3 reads CASSLEGPNTEAFF. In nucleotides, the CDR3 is TGTGCCAGCAGCTTAGAGGGGCCGAATACTGAAGCTTTCTTT.

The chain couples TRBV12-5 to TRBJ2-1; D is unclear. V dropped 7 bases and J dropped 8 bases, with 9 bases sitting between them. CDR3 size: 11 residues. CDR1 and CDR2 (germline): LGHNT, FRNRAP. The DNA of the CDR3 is TGTGCTAGTGCTCTGGTCGATGAGCAGTTCTTC. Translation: CASALVDEQFF.

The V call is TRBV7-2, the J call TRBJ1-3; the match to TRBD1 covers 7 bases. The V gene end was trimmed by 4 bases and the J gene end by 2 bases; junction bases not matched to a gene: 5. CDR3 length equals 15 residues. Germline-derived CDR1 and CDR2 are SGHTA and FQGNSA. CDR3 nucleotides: TGTGCCAGCAGCTCTTTCGACAGGGCTGGAAACACCATATATTTT. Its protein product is CASSSFDRAGNTIYF.

CDR3 nucleotide sequence: TGCGCCAGCAGCTTGTTTCGCCAAGAGACCCAGTACTTC. It yields the protein CASSLFRQETQYF. The V gene is TRBV5-1, the J gene TRBJ2-5; D gene uncertain. Germline V CDR1 and CDR2: SGHRS, YFSETQ. The V end lost 1 base, the J end lost 1 base, and 5 bases lay between the germline ends. This CDR3 has 13 residues.

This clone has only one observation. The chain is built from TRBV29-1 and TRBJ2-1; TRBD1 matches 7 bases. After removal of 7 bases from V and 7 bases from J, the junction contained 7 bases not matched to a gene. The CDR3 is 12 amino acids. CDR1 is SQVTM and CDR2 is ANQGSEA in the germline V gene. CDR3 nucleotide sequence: TGCAGCGGCGGACAGGCGGCGAATGAGCAGTTCTTC. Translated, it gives CSGGQAANEQFF.

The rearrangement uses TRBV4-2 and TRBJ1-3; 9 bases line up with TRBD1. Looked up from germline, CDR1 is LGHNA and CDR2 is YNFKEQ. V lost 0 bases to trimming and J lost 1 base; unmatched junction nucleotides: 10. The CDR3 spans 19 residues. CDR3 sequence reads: CASSQEFRPGTGSGNTIYF. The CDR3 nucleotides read TGTGCCAGCAGCCAAGAATTCCGTCCCGGGACAGGGTCTGGAAACACCATATATTTT.

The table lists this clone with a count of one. The DNA for the CDR3 is TGTGCCAGCAGCTTAGATTACAGTCAGCCCCAGCATTTT. Protein product: CASSLDYSQPQHF. The chain combines TRBV11-2 with TRBJ1-5; D remains ambiguous. This CDR3 has 13 amino acids. Germline assignment: CDR1 SGHAT and CDR2 FQNNGV. V dropped 0 bases and J dropped 6 bases, with 6 bases sitting between them.

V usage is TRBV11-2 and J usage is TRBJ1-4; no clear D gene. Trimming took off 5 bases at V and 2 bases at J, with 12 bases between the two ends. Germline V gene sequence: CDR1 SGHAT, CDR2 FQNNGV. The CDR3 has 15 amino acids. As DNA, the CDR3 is TGTGCCAGCAGCCTCACCCGAGAGACTAATGAAAAACTGTTTTTT. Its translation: CASSLTRETNEKLFF.

This CDR3 reads CASSQSLTGHSYNSPLHF. In nucleotides, the CDR3 is TGTGCCAGCAGCCAATCACTCACAGGGCATTCCTATAATTCACCCCTCCACTTT. V usage is TRBV14 and J usage is TRBJ1-6; TRBD1 might be the D (6 bases). Trimming cost V 2 bases and J 1 base, with 15 bases left between them. This CDR3 has 18 amino acids. The germline V gene has CDR1 SGHDN and CDR2 FVKESK.

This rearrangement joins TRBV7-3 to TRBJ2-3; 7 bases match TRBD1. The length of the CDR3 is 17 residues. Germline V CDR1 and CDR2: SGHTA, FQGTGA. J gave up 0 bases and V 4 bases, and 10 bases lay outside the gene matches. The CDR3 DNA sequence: TGTGCCAGCAGCTCGATCGGACAGGCCGCTAGCACAGATACGCAGTATTTT. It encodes CASSSIGQAASTDTQYF.

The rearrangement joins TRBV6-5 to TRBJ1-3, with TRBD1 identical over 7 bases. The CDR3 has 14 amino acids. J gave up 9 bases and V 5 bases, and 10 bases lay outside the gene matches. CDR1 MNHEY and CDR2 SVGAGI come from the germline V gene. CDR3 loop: CASSQARDSRTIYF. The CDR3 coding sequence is TGTGCCAGCAGTCAAGCCCGGGACAGCCGCACCATATATTTT.

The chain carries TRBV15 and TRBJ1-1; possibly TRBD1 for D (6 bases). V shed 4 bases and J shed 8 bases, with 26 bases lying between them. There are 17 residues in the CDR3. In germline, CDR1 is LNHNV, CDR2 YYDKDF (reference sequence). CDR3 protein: CATSTTGHRDFSTEAFF. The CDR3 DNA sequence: TGTGCCACCAGCACAACGGGACACCGAGACTTTTCTACCGAAGCTTTCTTT.

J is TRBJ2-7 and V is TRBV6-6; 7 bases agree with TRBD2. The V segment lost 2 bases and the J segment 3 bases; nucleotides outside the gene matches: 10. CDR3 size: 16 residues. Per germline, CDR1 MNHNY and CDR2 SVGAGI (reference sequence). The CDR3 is CASSYGGGTEVYEQYF. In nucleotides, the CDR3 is TGTGCCAGCAGTTACGGGGGGGGGACGGAAGTCTACGAGCAGTACTTC.

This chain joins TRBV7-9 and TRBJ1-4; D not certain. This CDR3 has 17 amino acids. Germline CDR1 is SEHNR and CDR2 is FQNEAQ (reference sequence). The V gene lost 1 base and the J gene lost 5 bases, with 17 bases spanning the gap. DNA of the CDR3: TGTGCCAGCAGCTTAGGAGGCGGCCTACTCCAGAATGAAAAACTGTTTTTT. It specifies CASSLGGGLLQNEKLFF.

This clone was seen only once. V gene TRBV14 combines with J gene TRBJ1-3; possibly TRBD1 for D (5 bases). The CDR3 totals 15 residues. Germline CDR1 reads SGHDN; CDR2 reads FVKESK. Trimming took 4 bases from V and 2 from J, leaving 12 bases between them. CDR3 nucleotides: TGTGCCAGCAGCCTCCGCCGGGGGGCTGGAAACACCATATATTTT. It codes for CASSLRRGAGNTIYF.

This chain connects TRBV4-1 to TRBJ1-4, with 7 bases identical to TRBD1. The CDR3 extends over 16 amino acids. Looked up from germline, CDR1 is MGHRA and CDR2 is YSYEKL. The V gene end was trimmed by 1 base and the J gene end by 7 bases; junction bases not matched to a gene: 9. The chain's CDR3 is CASSQATGQGGEKLFF. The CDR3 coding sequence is TGCGCCAGCAGCCAAGCTACAGGCCAGGGGGGTGAAAAACTGTTTTTT.

The DNA of the CDR3 is TGTGCCAGCAGCGTGGGGGTCAGGGGACTAGCTGGACCGGGGGATACGCAGTATTTT. Protein product: CASSVGVRGLAGPGDTQYF. The genes are TRBV9 and TRBJ2-3, with 9 positions matching TRBD2. Trimming took 2 bases from V and 6 from J; bases not matched to a gene: 19. The CDR3 has 19 residues. Looked up from germline, CDR1 is SGDLS and CDR2 is YYNGEE.

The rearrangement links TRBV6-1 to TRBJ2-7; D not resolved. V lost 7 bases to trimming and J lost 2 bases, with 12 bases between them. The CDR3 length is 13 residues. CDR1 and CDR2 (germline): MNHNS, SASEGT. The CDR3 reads CASIAVSAYEQYF. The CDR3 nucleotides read TGTGCCAGCATCGCAGTTTCCGCCTACGAGCAGTACTTC.